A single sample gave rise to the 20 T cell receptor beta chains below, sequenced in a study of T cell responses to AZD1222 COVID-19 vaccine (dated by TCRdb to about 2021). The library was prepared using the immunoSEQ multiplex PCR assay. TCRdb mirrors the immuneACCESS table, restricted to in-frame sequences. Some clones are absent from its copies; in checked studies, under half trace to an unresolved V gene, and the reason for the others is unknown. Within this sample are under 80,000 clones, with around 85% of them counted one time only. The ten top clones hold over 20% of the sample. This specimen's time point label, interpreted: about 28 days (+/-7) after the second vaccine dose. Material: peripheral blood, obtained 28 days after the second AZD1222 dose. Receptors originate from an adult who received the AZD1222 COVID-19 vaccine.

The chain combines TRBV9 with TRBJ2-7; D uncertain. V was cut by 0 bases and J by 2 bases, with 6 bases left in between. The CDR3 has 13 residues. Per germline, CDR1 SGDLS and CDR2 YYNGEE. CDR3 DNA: TGTGCCAGCAGCGTAGGGCCGACCTACGAGCAGTACTTC. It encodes CASSVGPTYEQYF.

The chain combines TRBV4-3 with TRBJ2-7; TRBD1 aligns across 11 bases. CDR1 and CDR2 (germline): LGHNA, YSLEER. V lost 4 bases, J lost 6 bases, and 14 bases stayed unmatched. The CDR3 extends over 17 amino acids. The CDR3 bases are TGCGCCAGCAGCCGAACCCCGGGACAGGGGGATTTCGGCGAGCAGTACTTC. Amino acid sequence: CASSRTPGQGDFGEQYF.

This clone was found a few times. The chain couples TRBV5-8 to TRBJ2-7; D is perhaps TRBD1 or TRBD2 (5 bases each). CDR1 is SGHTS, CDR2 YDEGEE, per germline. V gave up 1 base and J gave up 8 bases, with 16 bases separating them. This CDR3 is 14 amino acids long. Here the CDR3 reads CASSLRDPPLKQYF. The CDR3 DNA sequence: TGTGCCAGCAGCTTGCGGGACCCACCTCTAAAGCAGTACTTC. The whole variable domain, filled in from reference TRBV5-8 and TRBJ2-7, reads EAGVTQSPTHLIKTRGQQATLRCSPISGHTSVYWYQQALGLGLQFLLWYDEGEERNRGNFPPRFSGRQFPNYSSELNVNALELEDSALYLCASSLRDPPLKQYFGPGTRLTVT.

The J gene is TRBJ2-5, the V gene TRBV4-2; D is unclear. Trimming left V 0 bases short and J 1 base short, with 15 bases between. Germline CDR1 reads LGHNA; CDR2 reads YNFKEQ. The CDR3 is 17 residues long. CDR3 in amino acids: CASSQDHSTAIQETQYF. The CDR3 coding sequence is TGTGCCAGCAGCCAAGATCATAGTACGGCTATCCAAGAGACCCAGTACTTC.

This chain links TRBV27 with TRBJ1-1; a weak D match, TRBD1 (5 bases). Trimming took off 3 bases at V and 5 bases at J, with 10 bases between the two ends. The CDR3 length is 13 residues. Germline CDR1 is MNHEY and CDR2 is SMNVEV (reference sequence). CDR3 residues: CASSFVGQTEAFF. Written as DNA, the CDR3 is TGTGCCAGCAGTTTTGTGGGGCAAACTGAAGCTTTCTTT.

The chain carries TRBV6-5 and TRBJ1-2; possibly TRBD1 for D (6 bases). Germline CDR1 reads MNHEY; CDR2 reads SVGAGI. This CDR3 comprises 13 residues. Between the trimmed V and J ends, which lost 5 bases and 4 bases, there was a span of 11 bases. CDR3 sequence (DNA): TGTGCCAGCAGTACACAGGGCCCCTATGGCTACACCTTC. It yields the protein CASSTQGPYGYTF.

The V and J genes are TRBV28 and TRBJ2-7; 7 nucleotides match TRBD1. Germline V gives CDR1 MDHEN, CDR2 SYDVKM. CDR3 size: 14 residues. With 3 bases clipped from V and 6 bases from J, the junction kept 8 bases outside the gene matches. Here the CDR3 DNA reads TGTGCCAGCAGTTTCCCCGGGACAGATACCGAGCAGTACTTC. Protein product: CASSFPGTDTEQYF.

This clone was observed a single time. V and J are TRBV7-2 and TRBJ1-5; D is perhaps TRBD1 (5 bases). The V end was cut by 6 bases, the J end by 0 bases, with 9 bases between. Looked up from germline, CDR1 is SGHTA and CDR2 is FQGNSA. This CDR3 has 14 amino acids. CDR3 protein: CASRLTVSNQPQHF. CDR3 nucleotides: TGTGCCAGCAGGCTGACAGTTAGCAATCAGCCCCAGCATTTT.

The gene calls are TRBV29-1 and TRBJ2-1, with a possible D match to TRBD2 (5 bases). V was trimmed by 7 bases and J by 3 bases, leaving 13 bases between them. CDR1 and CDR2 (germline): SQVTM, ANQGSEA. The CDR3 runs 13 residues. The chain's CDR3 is CSGAGIVYNEQFF. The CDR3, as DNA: TGCAGCGGAGCCGGGATCGTCTACAATGAGCAGTTCTTC.

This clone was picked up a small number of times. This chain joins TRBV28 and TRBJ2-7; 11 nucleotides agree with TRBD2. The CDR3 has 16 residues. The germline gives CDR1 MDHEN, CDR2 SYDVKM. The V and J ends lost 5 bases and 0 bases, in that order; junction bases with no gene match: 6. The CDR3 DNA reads TGTGCCAGCAGTGGAGGGACTAGCGGCAACTCCTACGAGCAGTACTTC. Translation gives CASSGGTSGNSYEQYF.

The CDR3 bases are TGTGCCAGCAGTTCTAGCTGGAATGAGCAGTTCTTC. Encoded protein: CASSSSWNEQFF. This chain connects TRBV28 to TRBJ2-1; D is possibly TRBD2 (5 bases). The V gene lost 4 bases and the J gene lost 7 bases, with 8 bases spanning the gap. The V gene's germline CDR1 is MDHEN and CDR2 SYDVKM. This CDR3 is built from 12 residues.

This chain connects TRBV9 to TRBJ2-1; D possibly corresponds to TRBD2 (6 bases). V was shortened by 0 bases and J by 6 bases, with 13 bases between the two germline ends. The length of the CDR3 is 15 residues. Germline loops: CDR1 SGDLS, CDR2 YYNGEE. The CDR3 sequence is CASSVGASEINEQFF. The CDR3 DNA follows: TGTGCCAGCAGCGTAGGGGCTAGCGAGATCAATGAGCAGTTCTTC.

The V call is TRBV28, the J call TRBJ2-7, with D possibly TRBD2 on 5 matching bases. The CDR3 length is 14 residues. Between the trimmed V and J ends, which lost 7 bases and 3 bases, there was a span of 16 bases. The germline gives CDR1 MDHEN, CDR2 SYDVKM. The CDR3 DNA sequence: TGTGCCAGCACCACGGCCGGGGAGAGCTACGAGCAGTACTTC. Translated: CASTTAGESYEQYF.

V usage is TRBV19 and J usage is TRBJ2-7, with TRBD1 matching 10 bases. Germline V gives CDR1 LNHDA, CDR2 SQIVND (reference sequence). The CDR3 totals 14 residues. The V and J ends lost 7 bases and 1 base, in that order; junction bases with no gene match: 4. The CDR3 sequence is CASKGTGASYEQYF. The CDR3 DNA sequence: TGTGCCAGTAAGGGGACAGGGGCTTCCTACGAGCAGTACTTC.

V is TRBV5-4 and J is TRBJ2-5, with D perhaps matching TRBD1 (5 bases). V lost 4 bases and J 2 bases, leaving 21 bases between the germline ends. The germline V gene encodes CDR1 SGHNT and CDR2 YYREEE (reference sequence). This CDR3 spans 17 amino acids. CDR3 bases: TGTGCCAGCAGCAGGCAAAGCAGGGCTTTGATACAAGAGACCCAGTACTTC. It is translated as CASSRQSRALIQETQYF.

The CDR3 DNA sequence: TGTGCCAGCAGAGCAGGGAGCACTAATGAAAAACTGTTTTTT. It encodes CASRAGSTNEKLFF. This chain links TRBV2 with TRBJ1-4; maybe TRBD1 (5 bases). V was clipped by 6 bases and J by 2 bases, with 10 bases between them. This CDR3 spans 14 amino acids. The germline gives CDR1 SNHLY, CDR2 FYNNEI.

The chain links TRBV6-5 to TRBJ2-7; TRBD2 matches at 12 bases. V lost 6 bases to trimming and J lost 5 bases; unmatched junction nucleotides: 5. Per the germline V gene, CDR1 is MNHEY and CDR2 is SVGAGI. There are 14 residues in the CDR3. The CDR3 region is CASRSLAGGDEQYF. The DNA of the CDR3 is TGTGCCAGCAGATCGCTAGCGGGAGGGGACGAGCAGTACTTC.

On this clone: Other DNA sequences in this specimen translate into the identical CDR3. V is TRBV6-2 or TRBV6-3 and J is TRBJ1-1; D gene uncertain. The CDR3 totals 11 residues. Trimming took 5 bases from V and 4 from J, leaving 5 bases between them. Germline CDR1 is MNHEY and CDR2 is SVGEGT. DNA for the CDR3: TGTGCCAGCAGTACAGTCACTGAAGCTTTCTTT. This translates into CASSTVTEAFF.

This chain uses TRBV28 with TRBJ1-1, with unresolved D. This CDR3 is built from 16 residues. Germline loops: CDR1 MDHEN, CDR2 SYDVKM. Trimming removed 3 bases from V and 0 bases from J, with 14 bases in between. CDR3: CASSFSRKGMNTEAFF. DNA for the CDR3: TGTGCCAGCAGTTTCTCGCGGAAAGGGATGAACACTGAAGCTTTCTTT.

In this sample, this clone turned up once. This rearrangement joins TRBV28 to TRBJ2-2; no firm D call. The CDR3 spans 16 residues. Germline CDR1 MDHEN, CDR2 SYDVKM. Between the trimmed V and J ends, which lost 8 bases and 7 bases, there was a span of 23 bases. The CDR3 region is CASSNVPSPRYGELFF. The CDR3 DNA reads TGTGCCAGCTCTAACGTGCCAAGCCCACGGTACGGGGAGCTGTTTTTT.